A selection of T cell receptor beta chains follows, all from one sample in a study of beta chain features in type 1 diabetes. Repertoires were generated with immunoSEQ multiplex PCR, while TCRdb's copy carries only in-frame clones and drops some. The table shows some 150,000 clones, with roughly 10% occurring only once. The sample taken for sequencing was central memory CD4+ T cells from blood. The receptors stem from a woman aged 25 to 39 with type 1 diabetes. Each CDR3 is given with its conserved first and last residue. The D gene is left open where the match is weak. Some rows mark clone size as missing; the rest say once, few, many or name a class of expanded clone.

abundance	v_gene	j_gene	d_gene	CDR3aa	CDR3nt
-	TRBV28	TRBJ2-2	TRBD2	CASRASGTSGTGELFF	TGTGCCAGCAGGGCCTCCGGGACTAGCGGCACCGGGGAGCTGTTTTTT
few	TRBV9	TRBJ1-5	TRBD1	CASSVGQGPSQPQHF	TGTGCCAGCAGCGTTGGACAGGGGCCTAGCCAGCCCCAGCATTTT
few	TRBV30	TRBJ2-3	-	CAWNFVPDTQYF	TGTGCCTGGAATTTCGTTCCAGATACGCAGTATTTT
-	TRBV6-6	TRBJ2-1	TRBD2	CASSSPGLAVNEQFF	TGTGCCAGCAGTTCTCCGGGACTAGCGGTGAATGAGCAGTTCTTC
-	TRBV27	TRBJ2-1	-	CASSLSLNNEQFF	TGTGCCAGCAGTTTGTCCTTAAACAATGAGCAGTTCTTC
-	TRBV11-1	TRBJ1-3	-	CASSTSFGNTIYF	TGTGCCAGCAGCACAAGTTTTGGAAACACCATATATTTT
few	TRBV5-1	TRBJ2-7	TRBD1	CASSLARGNEQYF	TGCGCCAGCAGCTTAGCCAGGGGGAACGAGCAGTACTTC
few	TRBV28	TRBJ2-7	TRBD1	CASSEPGQGRHEQYF	TGTGCCAGCAGTGAACCGGGACAGGGGAGGCACGAGCAGTACTTC
few	TRBV28	TRBJ1-2	-	CASSLKLIGYTF	TGTGCCAGCAGTTTGAAGCTCATTGGCTACACCTTC
-	TRBV7-6	TRBJ1-1	-	CASSRDRNTEAFF	TGTGCCAGCAGCCGAGACAGGAACACTGAAGCTTTCTTT
-	TRBV29-1	TRBJ1-2	-	CSVEEDSFLNYGYTF	TGCAGCGTTGAAGAGGACAGCTTCCTAAACTATGGCTACACCTTC
few	TRBV6-5	TRBJ2-7	-	CASTSLRQSWQYF	TGTGCCAGCACCTCCCTGCGGCAATCCTGGCAGTACTTC
-	TRBV18	TRBJ2-1	TRBD2	CASSAGTSGYNEQFF	TGTGCCAGCTCGGCCGGGACTAGCGGTTACAATGAGCAGTTCTTC
-	TRBV5-8	TRBJ1-5	-	CASSVRGQPQHF	TGTGCCAGCAGCGTCAGGGGACAGCCCCAGCATTTT
-	TRBV6-5	TRBJ2-5	-	CASSSQIQETQYF	TGTGCCAGCAGTTCCCAGATACAAGAGACCCAGTACTTC
-	TRBV28	TRBJ2-7	-	CASSAYRAGDHEQYF	TGTGCCAGCAGTGCATACAGGGCTGGCGACCACGAGCAGTACTTC
few	TRBV29-1	TRBJ1-2	-	CSVEEIGEVSGYTF	TGCAGCGTTGAAGAGATCGGGGAAGTCAGCGGCTACACCTTC
few	TRBV5-1	TRBJ2-5	-	CASSAQGNQETQYF	TGCGCCAGCAGCGCCCAGGGTAACCAAGAGACCCAGTACTTC
few	TRBV2	TRBJ2-5	TRBD2	CASRGLAYQETQYF	TGTGCCAGCAGGGGACTAGCGTACCAAGAGACCCAGTACTTC
-	TRBV2	TRBJ2-5	TRBD2	CASSPNTGGETQYF	TGTGCCAGCAGTCCCAATACGGGGGGAGAGACCCAGTACTTC
few	TRBV14	TRBJ2-7	-	CASSPRLGRRAYEQYF	TGTGCCAGCAGCCCACGCCTCGGGAGACGGGCCTACGAGCAGTACTTC
few	TRBV29-1	TRBJ1-1	TRBD1	CSVPGQGTEAFF	TGCAGCGTGCCTGGACAGGGAACTGAAGCTTTCTTT
-	TRBV4-2	TRBJ1-1	-	CASSPIRGTANTEAFF	TGTGCCAGCAGCCCCATAAGGGGGACGGCGAACACTGAAGCTTTCTTT
-	TRBV28	TRBJ2-7	-	CASSSSPREQYF	TGTGCCAGCAGCAGTTCCCCCCGTGAGCAGTACTTC
few	TRBV2	TRBJ2-7	TRBD2	CASSISGEITNHF	TGTGCCAGCAGTATTAGCGGGGAAATTACGAATCACTTC
few	TRBV27	TRBJ2-7	TRBD2	CASSPLAGGYKKYF	TGTGCCAGCAGTCCCCTAGCGGGAGGGTACAAGAAGTACTTC